The rows below give T cell receptor beta chains drawn from one sample of a study of T cells in Graves' hyperthyroidism and ophthalmopathy. TCRdb itself ran the multiplex PCR reads through MiXCR, one entry per CDR3 protein. The table lists 600,000 or so distinct CDR3 sequences, around 15% of them singletons, with 3.8% in the top ten. Input material: blood. The receptors stem from a woman aged 25 to 45 with Graves' hyperthyroidism. The CDR3 runs from the conserved cysteine through the conserved F or W. The D gene is left open where the match is weak. Size tells how often a clone was seen (once, few, many) or the class of an expanded clone, and some rows leave it out.

TRBJ1-1	-	TRBV19	-	14	TGTGCCAGTAATATAGGGACGGCGAATACTGAAGCTTTCTTT	CASNIGTANTEAFF
TRBJ2-1	-	TRBV7-2	TRBD2	15	TGTGCCAGCAGCTTCGGGACTAGTGACTACAATGAGCAGTTCTTC	CASSFGTSDYNEQFF
TRBJ2-1	many	TRBV7-9	-	13	TGTGCCAGCAGCTTAGAGTTCGGGGTATGGCAGTTCTTC	CASSLEFGVWQFF
TRBJ2-1	-	TRBV5-4	-	16	TGTGCCAGCAGCCCCCCGGCGGGTAGCTCCTACAATGAGCAGTTCTTC	CASSPPAGSSYNEQFF
TRBJ1-2	few	TRBV5-6	TRBD1	14	TGTGCCAGCAGCTGGGACAGGGCTGGGTATGGCTACACCTTC	CASSWDRAGYGYTF
TRBJ1-2	few	TRBV3-1	TRBD1	14	TGTGCCAGCAGCCAAACCCGGGACAGCTATGGCTACACCTTC	CASSQTRDSYGYTF
TRBJ1-5	many	TRBV20-1	-	16	TGCAGTGCTAGACCCGACCCCGGGAAGACCAATCAGCCCCAGCATTTT	CSARPDPGKTNQPQHF
TRBJ2-1	many	TRBV27	TRBD2	17	TGTGCCAGCAGTATTTCCGGGACTAGCGTTATCTACAATGAGCAGTTCTTC	CASSISGTSVIYNEQFF
TRBJ2-5	many	TRBV6-1	-	15	TGTGCCAGCAGTCGCGGGACTCCCCTCGGGGGGACCCAGTACTTC	CASSRGTPLGGTQYF
TRBJ1-3	few	TRBV28	TRBD1	14	TGTGCCAGCAGCTCACAGGGGAGTCGAAACACCATATATTTT	CASSSQGSRNTIYF
TRBJ2-7	-	TRBV3-1	-	16	TGTGCCAGCAGCCAAGACGGGGGGCCGAGCTCCTACGAGCAGTACTTC	CASSQDGGPSSYEQYF
TRBJ2-3	-	TRBV20-1	-	13	TGCAGTGCTAGGTCTTATCACACAGATACGCAGTATTTT	CSARSYHTDTQYF
TRBJ2-3	many	TRBV7-2	-	14	TGTGCCAGCAGCCCTCTCCAGGGCACAGATACGCAGTATTTT	CASSPLQGTDTQYF
TRBJ2-3	-	TRBV6-1	TRBD2	15	TGTGCCAGCAGACTACTAGCGGGGTACACAGGTACGCAGTATTTT	CASRLLAGYTGTQYF
TRBJ2-7	-	TRBV20-1	-	17	TGCAGTGCTAGGCCCGCCTTGGCTAGCAAGAGCTCCTACGAGCAGTACTTC	CSARPALASKSSYEQYF
TRBJ1-1	many	TRBV12-3/TRBV12-4	-	13	TGTGCCAGCAAACGCAATCCGAACACTGAAGCTTTCTTT	CASKRNPNTEAFF
TRBJ1-2	many	TRBV12-3/TRBV12-4	-	12	TGTGCCAGCAGTTTTGTCGGGTCAGGGCGGACCTTC	CASSFVGSGRTF
TRBJ1-1	few	TRBV27	-	13	TGTGCCAGCAGTTTATCAACTCTCGCTGAAGCTTTCTTT	CASSLSTLAEAFF
TRBJ2-1	many	TRBV11-2	-	14	TGTGCCAGCAGCTTAGTCTCAGTAGGGAATGAGCAGTTCTTC	CASSLVSVGNEQFF
TRBJ1-1	many	TRBV10-3	-	11	TGTGCCATCAGTGGCGGGCATGAAGCTTTCTTT	CAISGGHEAFF
TRBJ1-6	many	TRBV6-1	-	15	TGTGCCAGCAGTGACGACAGAATGGGGAATTCACCCCTCCACTTT	CASSDDRMGNSPLHF
TRBJ2-3	many	TRBV30	TRBD1	15	TGTGCCTGGAGACCCGACAGGGTGGGCACAGATACGCAGTATTTT	CAWRPDRVGTDTQYF
TRBJ2-7	-	TRBV4-1	-	15	TGCGCCAGCAGCCAAGATCAGGGGTTGGGGTACGAGCAGTACTTC	CASSQDQGLGYEQYF
TRBJ2-5	few	TRBV6-1	TRBD2	14	TGTGCCAGCAGCCGTAGCGGGAGCCAAGAGACCCAGTACTTC	CASSRSGSQETQYF
TRBJ2-3	-	TRBV18	TRBD2	15	TGTGCCAGCTCACCGAATGGCGGGAGTGGGGATACGCAGTATTTT	CASSPNGGSGDTQYF
TRBJ1-4	few	TRBV30	-	13	TGTGCCTGGTCCCCCGAGGTGGGGGAAAAACTGTTTTTT	CAWSPEVGEKLFF
TRBJ1-5	many	TRBV6-1	-	14	TGTGCCAGCAGTAAACGAAATAGCAATCAGCCCCAGCATTTT	CASSKRNSNQPQHF
TRBJ2-7	many	TRBV12-3/TRBV12-4	TRBD1	16	TGTGCCAGCAGTTTTCCCCTGGTACAGGGGGTCCACGAGCAGTACTTC	CASSFPLVQGVHEQYF
TRBJ2-7	few	TRBV11-1	-	17	TGTGCCAGCAGCTTAGGGATAACGATCCCGTTTACCTACGAGCAGTACTTC	CASSLGITIPFTYEQYF
TRBJ2-3	many	TRBV27	TRBD2	15	TGTGCCAGCAGTAATCTAGCGGGAGGCACAGATACGCAGTATTTT	CASSNLAGGTDTQYF
TRBJ2-2	-	TRBV11-1	-	16	TGTGCCAGCGGGTCCAGGGGTTGGTATGGCACCGGGGAGCTGTTTTTT	CASGSRGWYGTGELFF
TRBJ2-1	many	TRBV28	-	15	TGTGCCAGCAGTTTCCTGGGCGGGTTGAACAATGAGCAGTTCTTC	CASSFLGGLNNEQFF
TRBJ2-1	few	TRBV29-1	TRBD2	14	TGCAGCGTCGAGCCGGGACTAGCTGTTAATGAGCAGTTCTTC	CSVEPGLAVNEQFF
TRBJ1-2	-	TRBV10-3	-	14	TGTGCCATCAGTGGTACAGGGTATGACTATGGCTACACCTTC	CAISGTGYDYGYTF
TRBJ2-7	few	TRBV7-8	-	15	TGTGCCAGCAGCCGCTTAAACAGGCCCTCCTACGAGCAGTACTTC	CASSRLNRPSYEQYF
TRBJ1-5	-	TRBV6-2/TRBV6-3	-	18	TGTGCCAGCAGTTACTCGATTGTGGGGTTGCGTAGCAATCAGCCCCAGCATTTT	CASSYSIVGLRSNQPQHF
TRBJ2-1	few	TRBV2	-	12	TGTGCCACCTCTGGGATGGGGAATGAGCAGTTCTTC	CATSGMGNEQFF
TRBJ2-7	-	TRBV29-1	TRBD2	12	TGCAGCGTTATAGCGGGAGTAAACGAGCAGTACTTC	CSVIAGVNEQYF
TRBJ2-1	many	TRBV3-1	-	15	TGTGCCAGCAGCCAAGATGCGAGCTCCTACAATGAGCAGTTCTTC	CASSQDASSYNEQFF
TRBJ1-1	many	TRBV12-3/TRBV12-4	-	11	TGTGCCAGCAGTTCGATCTATGAAGCTTTCTTT	CASSSIYEAFF
TRBJ2-7	many	TRBV27	-	12	TGTGCCAGCAGTTTATTGTCGGGCAAGCAGTACTTC	CASSLLSGKQYF
TRBJ1-3	few	TRBV12-3/TRBV12-4	-	15	TGTGCCAGCAACAAGGTGGGGATCTCTGGAAACACCATATATTTT	CASNKVGISGNTIYF
TRBJ1-1	many	TRBV12-3/TRBV12-4	-	14	TGTGCCAGCAGCGAGGGGTTTGAGAACACTGAAGCTTTCTTT	CASSEGFENTEAFF
TRBJ2-5	many	TRBV28	TRBD1	15	TGTGCCAGCAGCTCCCTACCGGGACAGCAAGAGACCCAGTACTTC	CASSSLPGQQETQYF
TRBJ2-7	many	TRBV12-3/TRBV12-4	-	13	TGTGCCAGCAGGGGGTGGGGAGACCCCACGCAATACTTC	CASRGWGDPTQYF
TRBJ2-2	-	TRBV12-3/TRBV12-4	-	12	TGTGCCAGCAGCTATGACATCCGGGAGCTGTTTTTT	CASSYDIRELFF
TRBJ2-7	many	TRBV2	TRBD2	14	TGTGCCAGCAGTGGGCTAGCGGGAGAATACGAGCAGTACTTC	CASSGLAGEYEQYF
TRBJ1-2	few	TRBV30	-	11	TGTGCCTGGAGTGTAATGGGAGGCTACACCTTC	CAWSVMGGYTF
TRBJ2-2	-	TRBV5-5	TRBD2	17	TGTGCCAGCAGCTTGGGCCATGGCGGGAGTAACACCGGGGAGCTGTTTTTT	CASSLGHGGSNTGELFF
TRBJ2-1	-	TRBV12-3/TRBV12-4	TRBD2	15	TGTGCCAGCAGTCAAAGCGGGAGGACCTACAATGAGCAGTTCTTC	CASSQSGRTYNEQFF
TRBJ1-1	-	TRBV6-2/TRBV6-3	TRBD1	13	TGTGCCAGCAAGACCTCAGGGGGACTAGAAGCTTTCTTT	CASKTSGGLEAFF
TRBJ1-5	many	TRBV7-2	-	17	TGTGCCAGCAGCTTAGGTCACGGTCAGGGAGTTGGACAGCCCCAGCATTTT	CASSLGHGQGVGQPQHF
TRBJ2-3	many	TRBV7-9	TRBD2	15	TGTGCCAGCATTTCAGCGGGAGACATCACAGATACGCAGTATTTT	CASISAGDITDTQYF
TRBJ1-6	many	TRBV5-1	-	14	TGCGCCAGCAGCCTAGGGACGGTGGGATCACCCCTCCACTTT	CASSLGTVGSPLHF
TRBJ2-7	-	TRBV11-2	-	14	TGTGCCAGTAGTTCCGCAGCAGGGTCCTACGAGCAGTACTTC	CASSSAAGSYEQYF
TRBJ2-5	-	TRBV20-1	TRBD2	16	TGCAGTGCTAGAGGTACTAGCGGGAAAAACCAAGAGACCCAGTACTTC	CSARGTSGKNQETQYF
TRBJ2-7	few	TRBV2	-	17	TGTGCCAGCAGTGACCTTGACCACTACTCCCCCTTCTACGAGCAGTACTTC	CASSDLDHYSPFYEQYF
TRBJ2-4	few	TRBV7-2	TRBD1	14	TGTGCCAGCAGCCCGGGACAGTACAAAAACATTCAGTACTTC	CASSPGQYKNIQYF
TRBJ2-4	few	TRBV4-1	-	18	TGCGCCAGCAGCCAAGGACGTGGGGCAGATTTAGCCAAAAACATTCAGTACTTC	CASSQGRGADLAKNIQYF
TRBJ2-3	many	TRBV20-1	TRBD2	16	TGCAGTGCTACCCAACCCCTAGCGGGGCGCACAGATACGCAGTATTTT	CSATQPLAGRTDTQYF